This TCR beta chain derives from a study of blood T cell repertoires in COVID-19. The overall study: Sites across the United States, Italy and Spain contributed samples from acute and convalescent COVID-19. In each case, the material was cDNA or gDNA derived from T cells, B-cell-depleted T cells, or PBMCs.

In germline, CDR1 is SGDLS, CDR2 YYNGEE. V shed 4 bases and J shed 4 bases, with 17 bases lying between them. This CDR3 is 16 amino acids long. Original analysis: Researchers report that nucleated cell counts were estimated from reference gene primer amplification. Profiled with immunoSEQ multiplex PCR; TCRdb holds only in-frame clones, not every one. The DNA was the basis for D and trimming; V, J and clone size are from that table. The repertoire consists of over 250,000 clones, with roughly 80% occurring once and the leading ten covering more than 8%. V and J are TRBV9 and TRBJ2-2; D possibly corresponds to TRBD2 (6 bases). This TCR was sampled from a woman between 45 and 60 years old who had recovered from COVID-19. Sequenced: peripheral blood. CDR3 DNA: TGTGCCAGCAGCCCAACTTATGCCGGGGGCACCGGGGAGCTGTTTTTT. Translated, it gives CASSPTYAGGTGELFF.